Shown below are 18 T cell receptor beta chains from a single sample sequenced in a study of OX40 agonist ivuxolimab in advanced cancers. Sequenced by immunoSEQ multiplex PCR; TCRdb stores in-frame clones only, minus some. This sample has fewer than 130,000 clones; roughly 89% occur once, and the top ten carry about 0.28%. Sequencing used CD4+ or CD8+ T cells sorted from blood, obtained in a trial of the OX40 agonist ivuxolimab. Every receptor here comes from an adult with an advanced solid tumor such as melanoma, head and neck, liver or kidney cancer.

The CDR3, as DNA: TGTGCCAGCAGCAAGTTACAGGGCAGACCATACAATGAGCAGTTCTTC. Its protein product is CASSKLQGRPYNEQFF. The gene calls are TRBV28 and TRBJ2-1, with D maybe TRBD1 (6 bases). V lost 6 bases, J lost 4 bases, and 19 bases lay in between. The V gene's germline CDR1 is MDHEN and CDR2 SYDVKM. The CDR3 is 16 amino acids.

CDR3 nucleotide sequence: TGCGCCAGCAGCCAAGAATCAATCCGCCCTAGGCTGAACAACGAGCAGTACTTC. It yields the protein CASSQESIRPRLNNEQYF. This chain joins TRBV4-1 and TRBJ2-7; D ambiguous. There are 18 residues in the CDR3. Germline assignment: CDR1 MGHRA and CDR2 YSYEKL. V lost 0 bases to trimming and J lost 5 bases, with 23 bases between them.

The rearrangement joins TRBV5-6 to TRBJ2-5; 7 nucleotides line up with TRBD2. Germline CDR1 reads SGHDT; CDR2 reads YYEEEE. V gave up 2 bases and J gave up 2 bases; unmatched junction bases: 0. The CDR3 extends over 13 amino acids. CDR3 bases: TGTGCCAGCAGCTTCGGGGGGCAAGAGACCCAGTACTTC. Translated: CASSFGGQETQYF.

V usage is TRBV7-2 and J usage is TRBJ1-4; D not certain. Germline V gene sequence: CDR1 SGHTA, CDR2 FQGNSA. Trimming pared 7 bases from V and 0 bases from J, leaving 9 bases between. The CDR3 has 14 amino acids. This CDR3 is CASNAGSTNEKLFF. CDR3 coding DNA: TGTGCCAGCAACGCAGGATCAACTAATGAAAAACTGTTTTTT.

The sample holds one count of this clone. V usage is TRBV27 and J usage is TRBJ1-2; possibly TRBD1 for D (5 bases). The CDR3 has 14 amino acids. Germline V gene data show CDR1 as MNHEY and CDR2 as SMNVEV (reference sequence). The ends were cut back, 6 bases at V and 3 bases at J, with 14 bases in the middle. This CDR3 reads CASSPGKGHYGYTF. CDR3 nucleotide sequence: TGTGCCAGCAGCCCAGGGAAAGGGCACTATGGCTACACCTTC.

CDR3 nucleotide sequence: TGTGCCAGTAGTACAAAACTAGTATTAGGAACCGGGGAGCTGTTTTTT. Its protein is CASSTKLVLGTGELFF. This sequence joins TRBV19 and TRBJ2-2; D perhaps matches TRBD2 (5 bases). There are 16 residues in the CDR3. Germline loops: CDR1 LNHDA, CDR2 SQIVND (reference sequence). Trimming pared 4 bases from V and 5 bases from J, leaving 17 bases between.

The V and J genes are TRBV5-1 and TRBJ1-6; weak D call: TRBD1 (5 bases). This CDR3 is built from 17 residues. Germline V gene data show CDR1 as SGHRS and CDR2 as YFSETQ. Trimming stripped 0 bases from V and 5 bases from J, with 15 bases between. The CDR3 DNA sequence: TGCGCCAGCAGCTTGGAATGGGGCACAGCCGATAATTCACCCCTCCACTTT. It encodes CASSLEWGTADNSPLHF.

The chain is built from TRBV7-6 and TRBJ2-1; D uncertain. The V and J ends lost 1 base and 4 bases respectively, with 2 bases between them. The CDR3 runs 12 residues. The V gene's germline CDR1 is SGHVS and CDR2 FNYEAQ. DNA for the CDR3: TGTGCCAGCAGCTTAGATTACAATGAGCAGTTCTTC. Encoded protein: CASSLDYNEQFF.

The chain employs TRBV4-3 and TRBJ1-2; the D is unclear. The germline V and J ends were trimmed by 1 base and 10 bases, with 13 bases remaining between them. CDR3 length: 13 amino acids. Germline V lookup: CDR1 LGHNA, CDR2 YSLEER. CDR3 sequence reads: CASSQVEGEVYTF. The DNA of the CDR3 is TGCGCCAGCAGCCAAGTCGAGGGTGAGGTCTACACCTTC.

In the case of this clone: This sample also contains other DNA sequences that code for the same CDR3. The chain is built from TRBV5-1 and TRBJ2-5; perhaps TRBD2 as D (5 bases). The CDR3 has 13 amino acids. V was clipped by 4 bases and J by 1 base, with 8 bases between them. CDR1 is SGHRS, CDR2 YFSETQ, per germline. In DNA, the CDR3 is TGCGCCAGCAGCCTGGGAGTCCAAGAGACCCAGTACTTC. This codes for CASSLGVQETQYF.

The V call is TRBV10-2, the J call TRBJ1-5; D may be TRBD1 (5 bases). V was clipped by 1 base and J by 1 base, with 11 bases between them. Germline values: CDR1 WSHSY, CDR2 SAAADI. The CDR3 runs to 16 residues. The CDR3, as DNA: TGCGCCAGCAGTGAGTGGGCAGGGCGAAGCAATCAGCCCCAGCATTTT. Its translation: CASSEWAGRSNQPQHF.

The chain joins TRBV6-5 to TRBJ2-5; possible D gene TRBD2, 6 bases. The V end was cut by 8 bases, the J end by 5 bases, with 12 bases between. CDR1 is MNHEY and CDR2 is SVGAGI in the germline V gene. The CDR3 contains 12 residues. This chain's CDR3 is CASGRTSETQYF. CDR3 sequence (DNA): TGTGCCAGCGGGAGGACCTCCGAGACCCAGTACTTC.

The gene calls are TRBV7-2 and TRBJ1-1; D not resolved. Germline V gene sequence: CDR1 SGHTA, CDR2 FQGNSA. Trimming left V 5 bases short and J 1 base short, with 11 bases between. CDR3 length equals 14 residues. The CDR3 protein is CASSLRPQNTEAFF. In DNA form, the CDR3 reads TGTGCCAGCAGCCTCCGGCCTCAGAACACTGAAGCTTTCTTT.

This chain connects TRBV5-6 to TRBJ2-1; 9 positions agree with TRBD2. J lost 2 bases, V lost 4 bases, and 7 bases had no gene match. Germline V gene lookup returns CDR1 SGHDT and CDR2 YYEEEE. The CDR3 contains 16 residues. CDR3 nucleotide sequence: TGTGCCAGCAGCCCCTGGGTAGCGGGGGCCTACAATGAGCAGTTCTTC. It yields the protein CASSPWVAGAYNEQFF.

In its sample, this clone was seen once. The J gene is TRBJ1-2, the V gene TRBV6-1, with TRBD1 matching over 8 bases. This CDR3 spans 15 amino acids. Trimming cost V 3 bases and J 4 bases; bases outside gene matches: 7. Germline CDR1 and CDR2: MNHNS and SASEGT. The CDR3 protein is CASSEDGQGGYGYTF. The DNA for the CDR3 is TGTGCCAGCAGTGAGGACGGACAGGGCGGCTATGGCTACACCTTC.

V and J are TRBV28 and TRBJ2-7; perhaps TRBD2 as D (6 bases). CDR1 is MDHEN and CDR2 is SYDVKM in the germline V gene. V gave up 6 bases and J gave up 4 bases, with 22 bases separating them. The CDR3 covers 16 residues. CDR3 in amino acids: CASRTVSYRGNYEQYF. CDR3 nucleotides: TGTGCCAGCAGGACAGTTTCCTACCGGGGGAATTACGAGCAGTACTTC.

This chain joins TRBV5-1 and TRBJ1-2; D is possibly TRBD1 (5 bases). The germline V gene has CDR1 SGHRS and CDR2 YFSETQ. The V end was cut by 0 bases, the J end by 7 bases, with 10 bases between. The CDR3 contains 13 residues. Here the CDR3 DNA reads TGCGCCAGCAGCTTGGGGCCAGGGAGTGGCTACACCTTC. It yields the protein CASSLGPGSGYTF. Looking up the rest from reference TRBV5-1 and TRBJ1-2 gives the full variable domain: KAGVTQTPRYLIKTRGQQVTLSCSPISGHRSVSWYQQTPGQGLQFLFEYFSETQRNKGNFPGRFSGRQFSNSRSEMNVSTLELGDSALYLCASSLGPGSGYTFGSGTRLTVV.

This clone has a single count. The chain recombines TRBV7-9 with TRBJ1-4; 10 bases line up with TRBD1. The CDR3 is 15 amino acids. J was trimmed by 7 bases and V by 5 bases; bases with no gene match: 7. The germline CDR1 and CDR2 sequences are SEHNR and FQNEAQ (reference sequence). In DNA form, the CDR3 reads TGTGCCAGCAGCCGGGACAGGGGTGGGTTTGAAAAACTGTTTTTT. Amino acid sequence: CASSRDRGGFEKLFF. Using reference TRBV7-9 and TRBJ1-4 for the parts outside the CDR3, the full variable domain is DTGVSQNPRHKITKRGQNVTFRCDPISEHNRLYWYRQTLGQGPEFLTYFQNEAQLEKSRLLSDRFSAERPKGSFSTLEIQRTEQGDSAMYLCASSRDRGGFEKLFFGSGTQLSVL.